This TCR beta chain was captured by sequencing in a study of post-analysis software for immune sequencing data (dated by TCRdb to 2015 to 2017). In the study overall: Recorded disease courses included relapsing-remitting, secondary progressive and progressive-relapsing multiple sclerosis, with some patients lacking subtype annotation. The patient repertoires were compared against approximately ten previously published healthy control repertoires obtained from donors aged about 6 to 26 years. A subset of samples was prepared in parallel using single-end sample barcoding, then pooled and co-amplified after Illumina adapter ligation.

Overall study results and their limits: Compared with controls, multiple sclerosis patients had significantly lower normalized Chao1 diversity, a finding suggesting substantial peripheral T-cell clonal expansion. Direct clustering with F measure revealed strong co-clustering of samples prepared in the same batch, which led to a batch-effect correction. Patients showed significantly higher frequencies than controls for roughly five TRBV segments, among them TRBV5-6, TRBV5-1 and TRBV20-1. The control group was slightly older than the multiple sclerosis patient group.

TCR beta repertoires were profiled from peripheral blood of approximately 13 young patients with multiple sclerosis to demonstrate the VDJtools post-analysis software. The multiple sclerosis patients were children and adolescents between roughly 6 and 16 years of age. Of note for this clonotype: Its antigen is unknown. Per-base qualities were not stored, and no clone one base away is much larger.

CDR1 and CDR2, per the germline V gene, are SGHRS and YFSETQ. Its CDR3 holds 13 amino acids, cysteine through phenylalanine. Of the read, only the CDR3 DNA is kept; its 39 bases are in frame from base 1. The trim is 4 bases for V and 8 bases for J, with a gap of 13 bases between the germline ends. Library creation used PCR. TCRdb records Illumina HiSeq 2500 as the sequencer. Unique molecular identifiers were incorporated into TCR beta cDNA libraries to reduce PCR and sequencing biases. Per 1 to 10 million input T cells, approximately 500,000 cDNA molecules were obtained, such that each molecule approximated one T cell. The patient libraries were prepared and sequenced with the same protocol used for the earlier healthy control dataset. Within a given batch, samples were prepared together, multiplexed and sequenced on the same HiSeq lane. Per the source publication's procedure: MIGEC was used to process the raw barcoded reads, and molecular identifier groups with only a single read were discarded before consensus assembly and CDR3 extraction. VDJtools was used for post-analysis of the clonotype tables, and diversity was normalized by down-sampling every dataset to the size of the smallest sample. In repertoire overlap clustering, CDR3 amino acid sequences, but not nucleotide sequences, were matched to correct batch-related cross-sample contamination. TCRdb reanalyzed the raw reads on its own, using fastp at Q25 for trimming and MiXCR for clone calling, and kept in-frame beta chains. Entries are consolidated by CDR3 protein sequence, retaining the most common genes and DNA. TCRdb assigned the V and J calls; the authors' analysis was not used. The sample table holds about half a million distinct CDR3 sequences, of which nearly 45% were seen once. The top ten clonotypes cover about 12% of the sample.

This TCR was sampled from a girl aged 5-17 years with multiple sclerosis. The chain uses TRBV5-1 and TRBJ2-1, with an unclear D gene assignment. Source material: blood. The CDR3 sequence is CASSLAPVDEQFF. The nucleotide sequence is TGCGCCAGCAGCCTCGCCCCCGTCGATGAGCAGTTCTTC.